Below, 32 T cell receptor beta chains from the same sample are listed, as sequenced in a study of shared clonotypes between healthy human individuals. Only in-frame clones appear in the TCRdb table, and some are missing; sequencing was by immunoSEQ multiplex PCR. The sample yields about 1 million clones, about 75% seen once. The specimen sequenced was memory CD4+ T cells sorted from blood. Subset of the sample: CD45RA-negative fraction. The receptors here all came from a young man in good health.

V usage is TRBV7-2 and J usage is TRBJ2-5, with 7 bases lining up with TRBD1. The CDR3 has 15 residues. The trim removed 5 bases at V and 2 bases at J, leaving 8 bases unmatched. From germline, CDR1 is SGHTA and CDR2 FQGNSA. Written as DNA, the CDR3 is TGTGCCAGCAGCCCCCCAGGGGGTCGACAAGAGACCCAGTACTTC. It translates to CASSPPGGRQETQYF.

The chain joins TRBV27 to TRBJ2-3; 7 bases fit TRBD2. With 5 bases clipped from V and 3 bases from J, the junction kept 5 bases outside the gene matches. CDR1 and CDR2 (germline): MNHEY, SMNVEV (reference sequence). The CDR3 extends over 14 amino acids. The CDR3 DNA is TGTGCCAGCAGTCTCTGGACTAGTACAGATACGCAGTATTTT. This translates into CASSLWTSTDTQYF.

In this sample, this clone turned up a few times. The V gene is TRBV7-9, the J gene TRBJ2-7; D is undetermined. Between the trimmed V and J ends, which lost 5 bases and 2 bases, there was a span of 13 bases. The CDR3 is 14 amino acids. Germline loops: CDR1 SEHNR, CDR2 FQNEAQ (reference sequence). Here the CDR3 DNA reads TGTGCCAGCAGCCAAAGTTGGGGTCCCTACGAGCAGTACTTC. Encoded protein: CASSQSWGPYEQYF.

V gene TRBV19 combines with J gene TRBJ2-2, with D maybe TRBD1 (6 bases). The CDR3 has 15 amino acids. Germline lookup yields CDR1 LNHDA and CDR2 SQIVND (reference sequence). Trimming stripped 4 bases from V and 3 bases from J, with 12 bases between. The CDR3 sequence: CASSTQGRDTGELFF. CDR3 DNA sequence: TGTGCCAGTAGTACCCAGGGGCGCGACACCGGGGAGCTGTTTTTT.

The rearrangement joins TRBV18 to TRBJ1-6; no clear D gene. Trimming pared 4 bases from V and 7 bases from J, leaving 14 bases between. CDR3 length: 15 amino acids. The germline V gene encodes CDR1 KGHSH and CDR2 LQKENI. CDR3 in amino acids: CASSLERRGNSPLHF. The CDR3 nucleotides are TGTGCCAGCTCACTAGAAAGAAGAGGGAATTCACCCCTCCACTTT.

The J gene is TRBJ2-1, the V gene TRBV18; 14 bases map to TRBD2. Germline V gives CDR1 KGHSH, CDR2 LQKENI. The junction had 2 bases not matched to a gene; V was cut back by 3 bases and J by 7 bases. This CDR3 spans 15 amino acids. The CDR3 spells CASSPRTSGGNEQFF. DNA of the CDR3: TGTGCCAGCTCACCCCGGACTAGCGGGGGGAATGAGCAGTTCTTC.

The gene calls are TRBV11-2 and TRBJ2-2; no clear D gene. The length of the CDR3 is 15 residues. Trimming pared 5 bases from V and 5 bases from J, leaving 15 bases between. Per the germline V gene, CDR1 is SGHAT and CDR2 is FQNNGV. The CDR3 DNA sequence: TGTGCCAGCAGCCAGACCATAGTTGAAACCGGGGAGCTGTTTTTT. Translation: CASSQTIVETGELFF.

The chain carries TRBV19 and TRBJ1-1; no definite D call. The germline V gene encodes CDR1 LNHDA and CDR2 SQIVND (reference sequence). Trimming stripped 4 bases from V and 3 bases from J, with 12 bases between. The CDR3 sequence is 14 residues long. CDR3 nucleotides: TGTGCCAGTAGTACCCCTCTCTGGGACACTGAAGCTTTCTTT. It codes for CASSTPLWDTEAFF.

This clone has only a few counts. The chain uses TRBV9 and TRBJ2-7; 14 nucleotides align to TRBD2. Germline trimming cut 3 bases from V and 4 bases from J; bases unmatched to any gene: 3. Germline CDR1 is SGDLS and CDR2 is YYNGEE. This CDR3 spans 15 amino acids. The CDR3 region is CASSGLAGGGYEQYF. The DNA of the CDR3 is TGTGCCAGCAGCGGACTAGCGGGAGGGGGTTACGAGCAGTACTTC.

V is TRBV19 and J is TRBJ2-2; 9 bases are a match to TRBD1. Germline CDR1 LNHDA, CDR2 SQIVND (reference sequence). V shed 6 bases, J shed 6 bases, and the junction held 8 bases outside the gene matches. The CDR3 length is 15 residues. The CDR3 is CASRLGQGSAGELFF. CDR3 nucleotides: TGTGCCAGTAGATTAGGACAGGGGAGTGCCGGGGAGCTGTTTTTT.

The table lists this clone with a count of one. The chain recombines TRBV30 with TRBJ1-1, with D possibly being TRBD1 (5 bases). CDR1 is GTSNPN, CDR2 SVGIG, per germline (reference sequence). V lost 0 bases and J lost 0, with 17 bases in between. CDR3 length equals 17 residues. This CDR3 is CAWSVRGARRMNTEAFF. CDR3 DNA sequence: TGTGCCTGGAGTGTACGGGGCGCCCGGAGGATGAACACTGAAGCTTTCTTT.

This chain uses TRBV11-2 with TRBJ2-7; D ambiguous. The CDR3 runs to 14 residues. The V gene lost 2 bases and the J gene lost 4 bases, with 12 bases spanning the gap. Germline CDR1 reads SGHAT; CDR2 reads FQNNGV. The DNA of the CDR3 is TGTGCCAGCAGCTTATCTGGCAGCCTTTACGAGCAGTACTTC. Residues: CASSLSGSLYEQYF.

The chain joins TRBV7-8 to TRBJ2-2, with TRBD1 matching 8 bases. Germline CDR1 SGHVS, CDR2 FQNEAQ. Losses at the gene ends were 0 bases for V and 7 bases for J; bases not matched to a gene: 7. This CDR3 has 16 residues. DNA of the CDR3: TGTGCCAGCAGCTTAGCCCAGGGGGCTAAGATCGGGGAGCTGTTTTTT. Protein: CASSLAQGAKIGELFF.

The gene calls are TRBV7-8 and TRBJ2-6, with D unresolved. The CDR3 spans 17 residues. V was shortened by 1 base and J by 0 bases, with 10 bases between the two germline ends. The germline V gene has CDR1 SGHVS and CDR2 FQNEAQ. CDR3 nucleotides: TGTGCCAGCAGCTTAGAAATCATCGGCTCTGGGGCCAACGTCCTGACTTTC. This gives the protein CASSLEIIGSGANVLTF.

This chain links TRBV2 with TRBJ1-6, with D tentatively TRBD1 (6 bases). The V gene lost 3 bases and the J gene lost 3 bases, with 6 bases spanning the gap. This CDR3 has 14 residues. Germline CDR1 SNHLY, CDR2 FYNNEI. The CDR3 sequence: CASSDRGYNSPLHF. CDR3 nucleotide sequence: TGTGCCAGCAGTGACAGGGGCTATAATTCACCCCTCCACTTT.

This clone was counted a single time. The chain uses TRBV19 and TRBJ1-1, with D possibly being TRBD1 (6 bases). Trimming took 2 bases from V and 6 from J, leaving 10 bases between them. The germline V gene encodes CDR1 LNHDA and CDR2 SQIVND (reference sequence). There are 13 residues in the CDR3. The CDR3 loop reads CASSIRGHPEAFF. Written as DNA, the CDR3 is TGTGCCAGTAGTATAAGGGGACACCCTGAAGCTTTCTTT.

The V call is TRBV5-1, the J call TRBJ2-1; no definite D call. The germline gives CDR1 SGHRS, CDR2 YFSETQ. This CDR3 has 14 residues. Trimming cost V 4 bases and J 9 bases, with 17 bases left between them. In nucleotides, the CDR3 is TGCGCCAGCAGCCCTTCAAGACTTGGAAGTGAGCAGTTCTTC. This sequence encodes CASSPSRLGSEQFF.

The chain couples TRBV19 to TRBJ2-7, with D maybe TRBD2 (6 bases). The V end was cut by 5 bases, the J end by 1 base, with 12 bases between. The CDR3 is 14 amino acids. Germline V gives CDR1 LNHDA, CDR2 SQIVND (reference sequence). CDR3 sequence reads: CASSFGTQSYEQYF. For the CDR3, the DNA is TGTGCCAGTAGTTTCGGGACTCAGTCCTACGAGCAGTACTTC.

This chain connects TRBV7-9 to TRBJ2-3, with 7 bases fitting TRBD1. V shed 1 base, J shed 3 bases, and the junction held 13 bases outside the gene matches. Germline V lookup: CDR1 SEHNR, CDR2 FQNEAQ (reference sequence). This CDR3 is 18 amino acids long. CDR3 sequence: CASSLGRDSLSGTDTQYF. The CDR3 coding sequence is TGTGCCAGCAGCTTAGGCCGGGACAGCCTCTCGGGTACAGATACGCAGTATTTT.

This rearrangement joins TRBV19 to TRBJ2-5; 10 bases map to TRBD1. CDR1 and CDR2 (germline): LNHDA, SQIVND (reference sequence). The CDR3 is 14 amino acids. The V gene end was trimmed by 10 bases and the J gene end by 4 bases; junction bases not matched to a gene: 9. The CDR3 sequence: CATAPTGGAETQYF. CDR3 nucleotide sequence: TGTGCCACCGCCCCGACAGGGGGCGCAGAGACCCAGTACTTC.

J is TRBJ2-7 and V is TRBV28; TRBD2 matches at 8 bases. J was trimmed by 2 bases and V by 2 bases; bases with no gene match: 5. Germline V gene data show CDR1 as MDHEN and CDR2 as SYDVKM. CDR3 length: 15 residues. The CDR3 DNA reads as TGTGCCAGCAGTTTAGAGGGCGGGGGGCCCTACGAGCAGTACTTC. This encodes CASSLEGGGPYEQYF.

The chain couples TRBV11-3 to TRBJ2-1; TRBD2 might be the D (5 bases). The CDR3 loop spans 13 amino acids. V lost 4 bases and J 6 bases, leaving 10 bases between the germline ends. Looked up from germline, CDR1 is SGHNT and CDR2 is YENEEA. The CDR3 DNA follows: TGTGCCAGCAGCTCAAGACTAACCAATGAGCAGTTCTTC. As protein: CASSSRLTNEQFF. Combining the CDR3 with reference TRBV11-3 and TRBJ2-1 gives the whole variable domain EAGVVQSPRYKIIEKKQPVAFWCNPISGHNTLYWYLQNLGQGPELLIRYENEEAVDDSQLPKDRFSAERLKGVDSTLKIQPAELGDSAVYLCASSSRLTNEQFFGPGTRLTVL.

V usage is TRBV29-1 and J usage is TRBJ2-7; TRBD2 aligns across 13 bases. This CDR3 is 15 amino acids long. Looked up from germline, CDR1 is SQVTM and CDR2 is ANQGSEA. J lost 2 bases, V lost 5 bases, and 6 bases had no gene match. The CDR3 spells CSVLGTSGVTYEQYF. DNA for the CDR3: TGCAGCGTTCTCGGGACTAGCGGGGTTACCTACGAGCAGTACTTC.

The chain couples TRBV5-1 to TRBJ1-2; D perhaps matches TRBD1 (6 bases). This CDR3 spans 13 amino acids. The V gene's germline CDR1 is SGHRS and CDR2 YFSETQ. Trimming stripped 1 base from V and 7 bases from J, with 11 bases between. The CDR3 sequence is CASSLPHRAGYTF. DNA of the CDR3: TGCGCCAGCAGCTTGCCCCACAGGGCTGGCTACACCTTC.

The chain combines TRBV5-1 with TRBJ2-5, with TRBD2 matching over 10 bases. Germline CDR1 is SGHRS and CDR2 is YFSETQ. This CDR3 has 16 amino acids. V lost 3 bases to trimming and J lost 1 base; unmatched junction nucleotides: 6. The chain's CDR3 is CASSSQRGGTQETQYF. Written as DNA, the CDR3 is TGCGCCAGCAGCTCCCAGCGGGGGGGGACCCAAGAGACCCAGTACTTC.

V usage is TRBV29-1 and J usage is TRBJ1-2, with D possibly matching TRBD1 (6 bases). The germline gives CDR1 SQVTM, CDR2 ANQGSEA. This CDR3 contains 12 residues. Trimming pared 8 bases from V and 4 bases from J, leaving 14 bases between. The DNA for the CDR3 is TGCAGCATTGGGGGCACATCCTATGGCTACACCTTC. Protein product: CSIGGTSYGYTF. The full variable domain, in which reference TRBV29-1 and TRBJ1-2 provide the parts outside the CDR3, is SAVISQKPSRDICQRGTSLTIQCQVDSQVTMMFWYRQQPGQSLTLIATANQGSEATYESGFVIDKFPISRPNLTFSTLTVSNMSPEDSSIYLCSIGGTSYGYTFGSGTRLTVV.

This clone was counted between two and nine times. In nucleotides, the CDR3 is TGTGCCAGCAGCCGAGAGGGTCTCTACGAGCAGTACTTC. Protein product: CASSREGLYEQYF. V and J are TRBV9 and TRBJ2-7; weak D call: TRBD2 (5 bases). Germline lookup yields CDR1 SGDLS and CDR2 YYNGEE. The V end lost 4 bases, the J end lost 3 bases, and 11 bases lay between the germline ends. The CDR3 covers 13 residues. The whole variable domain, filled in from reference TRBV9 and TRBJ2-7, reads DSGVTQTPKHLITATGQRVTLRCSPRSGDLSVYWYQQSLDQGLQFLIQYYNGEERAKGNILERFSAQQFPDLHSELNLSSLELGDSALYFCASSREGLYEQYFGPGTRLTVT.

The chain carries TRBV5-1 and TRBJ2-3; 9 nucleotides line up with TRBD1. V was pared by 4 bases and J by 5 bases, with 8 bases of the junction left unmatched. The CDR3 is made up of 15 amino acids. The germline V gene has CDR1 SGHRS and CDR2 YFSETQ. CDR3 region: CASSLEGTGRDTQYF. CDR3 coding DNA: TGCGCCAGCAGCCTGGAAGGGACAGGGAGAGATACGCAGTATTTT.

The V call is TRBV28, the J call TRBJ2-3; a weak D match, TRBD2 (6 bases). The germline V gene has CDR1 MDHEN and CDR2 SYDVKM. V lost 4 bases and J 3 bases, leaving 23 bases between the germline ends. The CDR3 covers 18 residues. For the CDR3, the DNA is TGTGCCAGCAGTTCGGCCGTATCACTTGGGGGGTGGACAGATACGCAGTATTTT. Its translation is CASSSAVSLGGWTDTQYF.

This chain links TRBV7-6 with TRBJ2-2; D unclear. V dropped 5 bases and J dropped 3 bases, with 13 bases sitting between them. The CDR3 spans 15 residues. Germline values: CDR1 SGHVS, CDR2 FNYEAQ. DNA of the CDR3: TGTGCCAGCAGCCCCACCCGGTCGGACACCGGGGAGCTGTTTTTT. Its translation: CASSPTRSDTGELFF.

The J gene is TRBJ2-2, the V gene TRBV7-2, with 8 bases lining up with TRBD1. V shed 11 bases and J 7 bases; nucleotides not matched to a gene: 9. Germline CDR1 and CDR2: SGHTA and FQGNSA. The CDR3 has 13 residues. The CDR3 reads CASETGAGGELFF. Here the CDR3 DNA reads TGTGCCTCGGAGACAGGGGCGGGCGGGGAGCTGTTTTTT.

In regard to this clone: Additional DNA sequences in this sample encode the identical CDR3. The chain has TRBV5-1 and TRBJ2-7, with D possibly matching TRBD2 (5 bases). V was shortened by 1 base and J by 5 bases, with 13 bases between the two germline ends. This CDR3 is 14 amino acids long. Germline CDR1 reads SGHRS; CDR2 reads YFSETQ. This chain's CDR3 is CASSLTGLGDEQYF. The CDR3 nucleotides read TGCGCCAGCAGCTTGACCGGACTGGGTGACGAGCAGTACTTC.